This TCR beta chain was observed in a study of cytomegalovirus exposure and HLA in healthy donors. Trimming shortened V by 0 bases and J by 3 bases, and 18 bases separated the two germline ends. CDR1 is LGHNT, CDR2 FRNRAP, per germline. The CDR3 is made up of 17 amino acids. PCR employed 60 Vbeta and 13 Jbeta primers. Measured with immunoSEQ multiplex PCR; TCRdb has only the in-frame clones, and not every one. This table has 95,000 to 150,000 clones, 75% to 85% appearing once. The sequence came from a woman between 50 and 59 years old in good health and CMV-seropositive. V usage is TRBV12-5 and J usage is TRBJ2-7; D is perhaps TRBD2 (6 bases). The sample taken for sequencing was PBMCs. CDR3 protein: CASGLVRREGRFYEQYF. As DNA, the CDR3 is TGTGCTAGTGGTTTGGTACGGAGGGAAGGTAGGTTCTACGAGCAGTACTTC.